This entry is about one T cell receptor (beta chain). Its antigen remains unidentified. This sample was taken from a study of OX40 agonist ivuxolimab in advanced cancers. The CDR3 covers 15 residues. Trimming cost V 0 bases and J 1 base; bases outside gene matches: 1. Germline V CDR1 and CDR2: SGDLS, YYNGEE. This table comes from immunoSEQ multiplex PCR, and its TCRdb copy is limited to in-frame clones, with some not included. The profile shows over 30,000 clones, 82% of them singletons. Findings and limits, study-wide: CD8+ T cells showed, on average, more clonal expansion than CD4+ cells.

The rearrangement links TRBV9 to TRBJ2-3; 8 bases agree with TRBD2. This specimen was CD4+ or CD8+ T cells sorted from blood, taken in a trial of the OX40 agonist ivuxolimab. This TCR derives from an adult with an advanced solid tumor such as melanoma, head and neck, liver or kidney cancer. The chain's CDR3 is CASSVDSGGTDTQYF. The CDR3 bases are TGTGCCAGCAGCGTAGATAGCGGGGGCACAGATACGCAGTATTTT.